This T cell receptor (beta chain) derives from a study of graft-versus-host responses after intestinal transplantation. Germline CDR1 SQVTM, CDR2 ANQGSEA. V was cut by 4 bases and J by 2 bases, with 12 bases left in between. This CDR3 has 13 amino acids. With regard to this clone: Antigen unknown.

Clones were sequenced by immunoSEQ multiplex PCR, and TCRdb holds only the in-frame ones, with some missing. The sample lists tens of thousands of clones; 94% were seen once. This TCR came from a human donor who received an intestinal transplant. This sample comprised unstimulated CD8+ T cells sorted from spleen or lymph node cells, obtained before intestinal transplant. V and J are TRBV29-1 and TRBJ2-7, with D possibly TRBD1 on 5 matching bases. The CDR3 loop reads CSVVTERAYEQYF. The DNA of the CDR3 is TGCAGCGTTGTGACAGAGAGAGCCTACGAGCAGTACTTC.